This T cell receptor beta chain stems from a study of shared clonotypes between healthy human individuals (dated by TCRdb to 2019 to 2021). Regarding the study in general: A couple of women and a few men aged 18 to 49 years were included in the cohort. Different laboratories and diverse techniques were used to prepare libraries and sequence TCR repertoires, to increase sequencing depth and limit assay-specific biases. To estimate repertoire size and how much clonotype sharing occurs between individuals, the study deeply sequenced the blood TCR repertoires of 4 to 6 healthy adults. Leukapheresis yielded between about 0.8 and 8.9 billion PBMCs per donor. For each donor, CD4 naive and CD4 memory were each given three plates, CD8 naive was given two plates, and CD8 memory was given one plate.

Points the paper makes about the study in general: Incomplete sequencing was indicated by rarefaction of sorted-subset datasets, despite the large sequencing depth. Larger estimated clonotype richness was generally found for naive subsets than for memory subsets. Higher generation probabilities were observed for clonotypes shared by all four sorted-subset donors than for non-shared clonotypes. Pairwise subsampling indicated that sequencing depth was expected to affect the degree of clonotype sharing among donors. Because the study included a small number of donors, the genetic and exposure-history diversity represented was limited. Sharing across four donors was observed for roughly 5.4% of naive CD4, 3% to 4% of naive CD8, roughly 2.3% of memory CD4, and less than 0.45% of memory CD8 clonotypes. Sampling was restricted to blood, and TCR repertoires in tissues likely differ from the TCR repertoires found in blood.

V ends up 0 bases short and J 6 bases short, with an unmatched junction base count of 10. Counted from cysteine to phenylalanine, this CDR3 has 18 amino acids. Only the CDR3 DNA is retained, 54 bases long and in frame from the first base. CDR1 and CDR2 were assigned from the germline V gene (reference sequence) as WNHNN and SYGVQD. This clone was picked up one time. Its specific antigen is unknown. No quality values exist for individual bases; no much larger clone is one base distant. TCR CDR3 regions were amplified from genomic DNA by multiplex PCR using the deep immunoSEQ assay. Extracted genomic DNA from each cell subset was spread evenly across all wells of several immunoSEQ 96-well plates, with each plate serving as a replicate. For sorted subsets, each replicate PCR was loaded with around 220 ng genomic DNA, equivalent to 32,000 or so T cell genomes. The purified libraries were quantified using a Qubit 3.0 fluorometer, sized with a Bioanalyzer 2100, and then quantified again using the KAPA Library Quantification kit. Every immunoSEQ 96-well plate was sequenced on a dedicated single-read 150-cycle Illumina NextSeq 550 flow cell. In the paper's pipeline: Because the immunoSEQ output held only junctional sequences and lacked quality scores, the filtering could not match the filtering applied to full-length reads. Sequences were annotated with PyIR, a Python wrapper for IgBLAST v1.9, using IMGT germline references to assign V/J genes and CDR3. Reads with weak V/J assignments (E-value above 1e-6), missing CDR3, stop codons, out-of-frame junctions, or ambiguous translated residues were removed. V3J clonotypes were defined as sequences sharing the same inferred V gene, J gene, and CDR3 amino acid sequence. Percentage overlap between repertoires was computed as shared unique clonotypes divided by the size of the smaller repertoire. Three approaches were used to assess repertoire richness: RTK rarefaction, the Chao1 estimator, and Recon v2.1 estimates of unobserved clonotypes. For all TCRbeta clonotypes obtained by the gDNA method from a handful of donors, generation probabilities were computed with OLGA. TCRdb's version of the immuneACCESS table is confined to in-frame rearrangements and falls short of the full clone set. An unresolved V gene accounts for under half of the shortfall where checked; the remainder is of unknown origin. From that table come the V and J calls and clone size; the DNA was used to work out D and trimming. The sample yields some 2 million clones; roughly 95% were counted once. The ten largest clonotypes hold approximately 0.13% of the sample.

Donors were healthy HIV-negative adults with no recently reported acute infections or vaccinations. All donors were Caucasian adults living in Nashville, Tennessee, USA. CD4+ T cells were enriched by magnetic negative selection, after which naive cells were positively selected on CD45RA and the negative fraction was taken as the memory subset. Blood was collected by leukapheresis, and PBMCs were isolated by Ficoll-Histopaque density gradient centrifugation and then cryopreserved in liquid nitrogen vapor phase. Analytical flow cytometry was used to check the purity and quantity of every magnetically sorted T cell population. From each sorted fraction, genomic DNA was isolated and quantified by UV absorbance on a Nanodrop 2000c.

The V gene is TRBV10-1 and the J gene is TRBJ2-2; TRBD1 agrees with 10 junctional bases. The sample taken for sequencing was naive CD4+ T cells sorted from blood. The intended sense of this specimen's cell subset or site label: CD45RA+ positively selected. The origin of this receptor is a young man in good health. The DNA sequence reads TGCGCCAGCAGTGAGTCCTCCCCGGGACAGGGGAGTTCCGGGGAGCTGTTTTTT. Its coded protein is CASSESSPGQGSSGELFF.